The sequence of this TCR beta chain was determined in a study of blood T cell repertoires in COVID-19. Methods used by the authors: Cell counts per sample came from amplifying reference gene primers. Only in-frame clones appear in the TCRdb table, and some are missing; sequencing was by immunoSEQ multiplex PCR. V and J calls plus clone size are reproduced from that table; the DNA served to infer D and trimming. The data show 250,000 or so clones, 80% to 90% seen once. Per germline, CDR1 MNHEY and CDR2 SMNVEV (reference sequence). The CDR3 contains 15 residues. Trimming took off 3 bases at V and 2 bases at J, with 11 bases between the two ends.

Sequencing input: peripheral blood. The TCR comes from a man aged 35-49 years who had recovered from COVID-19. The gene calls are TRBV27 and TRBJ1-5; the D is unclear. The DNA of the CDR3 is TGTGCCAGCAGTTTCGCGGGAAGGGGCAATCAGCCCCAGCATTTT. Protein product: CASSFAGRGNQPQHF.